The clone carrying this TCR beta chain was detected only once. These data are taken from a study of cytomegalovirus exposure and HLA in healthy donors. PCR used 60 Vbeta primers and 13 Jbeta primers. Some clones are missing from TCRdb's copy, which holds only in-frame ones; the method was immunoSEQ multiplex PCR. This repertoire shows 150,000 to 200,000 clones, around 83% found once; its top ten account for about 2%. Source material: PBMCs. The source is a young man in good health and CMV-seropositive.

The CDR3 DNA is TGTGCCAGCAGCCCAGGGGGCCCCACATGGAACTATGGCTACACCTTC. Protein: CASSPGGPTWNYGYTF. The V call is TRBV5-4, the J call TRBJ1-2, with TRBD1 matching 8 bases. CDR1 is SGHNT and CDR2 is YYREEE in the germline V gene (reference sequence). V was clipped by 4 bases and J by 2 bases; unmatched bases: 10. The CDR3 is 16 amino acids.